One and the same sample provided the 18 T cell receptor beta chains below, sequenced in a study of a mutant IDH1 vaccine in newly diagnosed glioma (dated by TCRdb to about 2021). Their cognate antigens are unknown. Reading the label with the study, this specimen's time point is: week 47, end of study. A 20-mer mutant IDH1 peptide at 300 micrograms in Montanide made up each vaccine dose, which was injected subcutaneously together with topical imiquimod. Receptor libraries were prepared by the immunoSEQ multiplex PCR assay. TCRdb mirrors the immuneACCESS table, restricted to in-frame sequences. Some clones are absent from its copies; in checked studies, under half trace to an unresolved V gene, and the reason for the others is unknown. For this sample the table gives about 90,000 clones, of which roughly 89% were detected only once. 0.75% to 0.95% of the sample is in the top ten clones. Material: PBMCs, obtained from a glioma patient whose treatment included an IDH1 peptide vaccine. These receptor sequences come from a woman aged 50 to 65 with glioma.

The V call is TRBV10-3, the J call TRBJ2-3; D is unresolved. CDR3 length equals 12 residues. Germline V gives CDR1 ENHRY, CDR2 SYGVKD. V dropped 5 bases and J dropped 2 bases, with 5 bases sitting between them. CDR3 coding DNA: TGTGCCATCAGTATTTACACAGATACGCAGTATTTT. This gives the protein CAISIYTDTQYF.

V is TRBV6-7 and J is TRBJ2-1, with D hard to call. TRBV6-7 carries the ORF label, with uncertain function. The CDR3 is 19 residues long. The germline V and J ends were trimmed by 0 bases and 0 bases, with 18 bases remaining between them. The CDR3 is CASSYSTLGGLSSYNEQFF. The CDR3 DNA sequence: TGTGCCAGCAGTTACTCGACTCTGGGCGGCTTAAGCTCCTACAATGAGCAGTTCTTC.

J is TRBJ2-6 and V is TRBV2; D not resolved. CDR1 and CDR2 (germline): SNHLY, FYNNEI. Deletions cut 7 bases from V and 2 bases from J, with 9 bases between. The CDR3 runs to 14 residues. Written as DNA, the CDR3 is TGTGCCAGCACCGAAAGTCCTGGGGCCAACGTCCTGACTTTC. It specifies CASTESPGANVLTF.

V usage is TRBV14 and J usage is TRBJ2-3, with D unclear. Germline V gene sequence: CDR1 SGHDN, CDR2 FVKESK. This CDR3 spans 13 amino acids. V was trimmed by 4 bases and J by 8 bases, leaving 13 bases between them. CDR3 loop: CASSLQVLGTQYF. The CDR3 DNA sequence: TGTGCCAGCAGCCTTCAGGTGTTGGGTACGCAGTATTTT.

V and J are TRBV11-2 and TRBJ2-5; D may be TRBD1 (5 bases). The CDR3 is made up of 16 amino acids. Trimming shortened V by 1 base and J by 2 bases, and 14 bases separated the two germline ends. Germline V gene data show CDR1 as SGHAT and CDR2 as FQNNGV. The CDR3 sequence: CASSLVITGPQETQYF. Here the CDR3 DNA reads TGTGCCAGCAGCTTAGTAATTACAGGCCCACAAGAGACCCAGTACTTC.

This clone was seen more than once but under ten times. The rearrangement joins TRBV12-5 to TRBJ1-1, with TRBD1 as a possible D gene (5 bases). The germline gives CDR1 LGHNT, CDR2 FRNRAP. V dropped 2 bases and J dropped 3 bases, with 10 bases sitting between them. The CDR3 consists of 14 residues. The CDR3 spells CASGLTVGDTEAFF. The CDR3, as DNA: TGTGCTAGTGGTTTGACGGTAGGGGACACTGAAGCTTTCTTT.

This chain uses TRBV6-5 with TRBJ2-5; D unresolved. Trimming left V 2 bases short and J 5 bases short, with 6 bases between. The V gene's germline CDR1 is MNHEY and CDR2 SVGAGI. The CDR3 sequence is 12 residues long. The CDR3 spells CASSYPMETQYF. The CDR3 DNA reads as TGTGCCAGCAGTTACCCAATGGAGACCCAGTACTTC.

The V call is TRBV5-1, the J call TRBJ1-1; D may be TRBD1 (6 bases). The germline CDR1 and CDR2 sequences are SGHRS and YFSETQ. Trimming took off 1 base at V and 3 bases at J, with 13 bases between the two ends. This CDR3 has 15 amino acids. Written as DNA, the CDR3 is TGCGCCAGCAGCTTGTTGGCCAGGACAGACACTGAAGCTTTCTTT. Protein sequence: CASSLLARTDTEAFF.

This rearrangement joins TRBV30 to TRBJ1-5; D is possibly TRBD1 (5 bases). This CDR3 region has 12 residues. CDR1 and CDR2 (germline): GTSNPN, SVGIG (reference sequence). Trimming stripped 2 bases from V and 7 bases from J, with 9 bases between. The CDR3 is CAWSSGNQPQHF. In nucleotides, the CDR3 is TGTGCCTGGAGTTCAGGGAACCAGCCCCAGCATTTT.

The chain uses TRBV10-3 and TRBJ2-1; no reliable D call. CDR1 ENHRY and CDR2 SYGVKD come from the germline V gene. V was pared by 10 bases and J by 8 bases, with 15 bases between. This CDR3 region has 12 residues. The CDR3 sequence: CATRPSRDEQFF. DNA for the CDR3: TGTGCCACCCGACCGAGTAGAGATGAGCAGTTCTTC.

This clone was recorded once. V gene TRBV10-3 combines with J gene TRBJ1-2, with 9 bases identical to TRBD1. The CDR3 runs 15 residues. The V gene's germline CDR1 is ENHRY and CDR2 SYGVKD. Trimming removed 0 bases from V and 1 base from J; junction bases left unmatched: 0. Here the CDR3 reads CAISESDRGNYGYTF. DNA for the CDR3: TGTGCCATCAGTGAGTCGGACAGGGGTAACTATGGCTACACCTTC.

V gene TRBV18 combines with J gene TRBJ1-5, with D tentatively TRBD1 (6 bases). The ends were cut back, 2 bases at V and 2 bases at J, with 13 bases in the middle. Germline CDR1 KGHSH, CDR2 LQKENI. The length of the CDR3 is 16 residues. CDR3 amino acids: CASSPSVRGGNQPQHF. CDR3 DNA sequence: TGTGCCAGCTCACCATCCGTCAGGGGAGGCAATCAGCCCCAGCATTTT.

The chain uses TRBV28 and TRBJ1-1; 9 bases match TRBD1. The CDR3 runs 15 residues. Germline V gives CDR1 MDHEN, CDR2 SYDVKM. V lost 6 bases to trimming and J lost 5 bases; unmatched junction nucleotides: 10. CDR3 sequence: CASRTPGQGRTEAFF. The CDR3 coding sequence is TGTGCCAGCAGAACACCGGGACAGGGACGAACTGAAGCTTTCTTT. Full variable domain (remainder filled in from reference TRBV28 and TRBJ1-1): DVKVTQSSRYLVKRTGEKVFLECVQDMDHENMFWYRQDPGLGLRLIYFSYDVKMKEKGDIPEGYSVSREKKERFSLILESASTNQTSMYLCASRTPGQGRTEAFFGQGTRLTVV.

This rearrangement joins TRBV5-5 to TRBJ1-4; 9 positions match TRBD1. The junction had 6 bases not matched to a gene; V was cut back by 4 bases and J by 5 bases. CDR3 length: 15 amino acids. Germline values: CDR1 SGHKS, CDR2 YYEKEE (reference sequence). CDR3 protein: CASSDRQGGNEKLFF. The CDR3, as DNA: TGTGCCAGCAGCGATCGACAGGGGGGGAATGAAAAACTGTTTTTT.

This sequence joins TRBV7-9 and TRBJ1-6; maybe TRBD1 (5 bases). Germline assignment: CDR1 SEHNR and CDR2 FQNEAQ (reference sequence). Trimming pared 5 bases from V and 0 bases from J, leaving 17 bases between. The CDR3 sequence is 18 residues long. CDR3 DNA sequence: TGTGCCAGCAGCCGAGGAGAGGGGTCTAGCTCCTATAATTCACCCCTCCACTTT. This codes for CASSRGEGSSSYNSPLHF.

The genes are TRBV4-2 and TRBJ1-4; TRBD1 agrees at 7 bases. Germline V gives CDR1 LGHNA, CDR2 YNFKEQ. Trimming cost V 0 bases and J 8 bases; bases outside gene matches: 0. This CDR3 is 13 amino acids long. The CDR3: CASSQEDREKLFF. As DNA, the CDR3 is TGTGCCAGCAGCCAAGAGGACAGGGAAAAACTGTTTTTT.

The rearrangement uses TRBV5-1 and TRBJ2-7; 10 bases are a match to TRBD1. The CDR3 runs to 14 residues. Germline V CDR1 and CDR2: SGHRS, YFSETQ. The ends lost 4 bases at V and 3 bases at J; junction bases unmatched: 4. The CDR3 nucleotides read TGCGCCAGCAGCCCCGGACAGGGGGACTACGAGCAGTACTTC. Translation: CASSPGQGDYEQYF.

In its sample, this clone was seen a few times. This chain joins TRBV4-2 and TRBJ1-2; no firm D call. The V gene lost 0 bases and the J gene lost 8 bases, with 7 bases spanning the gap. In germline, CDR1 is LGHNA, CDR2 YNFKEQ. The CDR3 loop spans 12 amino acids. CDR3 in amino acids: CASSQDAYGYTF. The CDR3 coding sequence is TGTGCCAGCAGCCAAGACGCGTACGGCTACACCTTC.